A selection of T cell receptor beta chains follows, all from one sample in a study of blood T cells in healthy people across ages. TCRdb processed the 5' RACE reads anew with MiXCR; each CDR3 protein has one entry. The sample has hundreds of thousands of distinct CDR3 sequences; around 40% are singletons. The specimen sequenced was blood. The source of these receptors is a woman in her fifties or sixties in good health. The CDR3 runs from the conserved cysteine through the conserved F or W. The D gene is left open where the match is weak. The size entry is marked missing in some rows and otherwise reads once, few, many or a size class.

>TRBV4-3|-|18|-|TRBJ1-2
CASSQDAGAGGLSGGYTF
TGCGCCAGCAGCCAAGATGCGGGAGCAGGTGGTCTTTCGGGTGGCTACACCTTC
>TRBV27|once|10|-|TRBJ1-3
CASSSDTIYF
TGTGCCAGCAGTTCGGACACCATATATTTT
>TRBV7-6|few|17|TRBD1|TRBJ2-1
CASSLKGAPRSYNEQFF
TGTGCCAGCAGCTTAAAGGGGGCCCCTCGGTCCTACAATGAGCAGTTCTTC
>TRBV7-3|-|14|-|TRBJ2-3
CASSLGQSRDTQYF
TGTGCCAGCAGCTTAGGACAGTCGAGGGATACGCAGTATTTT
>TRBV3-1|-|16|TRBD1|TRBJ2-2
CASSQQTGGLPGELFF
TGTGCCAGCAGCCAGCAGACAGGGGGCTTACCCGGGGAGCTGTTTTTT
>TRBV6-5|-|14|TRBD2|TRBJ2-5
CASSYRLAGETQYF
TGTGCCAGCAGTTACAGACTAGCGGGGGAGACCCAGTACTTC
>TRBV29-1|-|13|-|TRBJ1-2
CSVEGTAYEGYTF
TGCAGCGTTGAAGGGACGGCTTACGAGGGCTACACCTTC
>TRBV7-8|few|12|-|TRBJ2-1
CASSHSGREQFF
TGTGCCAGCAGCCACTCAGGGCGGGAGCAGTTCTTC
>TRBV6-1|-|15|TRBD2|TRBJ2-1
CASSAAGVGYNEQFF
TGTGCCAGCAGTGCAGCGGGGGTGGGGTACAATGAGCAGTTCTTC
>TRBV9|-|15|TRBD1|TRBJ2-1
CASSVYRGWSNEQFF
TGTGCCAGCAGCGTATACAGGGGTTGGAGTAATGAGCAGTTCTTC
>TRBV7-2|-|15|-|TRBJ2-1
CASSLTGSRVGEQFF
TGTGCCAGCAGCCTAACAGGGTCTAGGGTTGGTGAGCAGTTCTTC
>TRBV5-5|many|15|TRBD2|TRBJ2-7
CASSLTSGGSYEQYF
TGTGCCAGCAGCCTTACTAGCGGGGGCTCCTACGAGCAGTACTTC
>TRBV29-1|few|16|TRBD1|TRBJ2-7
CSVEEADRGAPYEQYF
TGCAGCGTTGAAGAAGCCGACAGGGGGGCCCCCTACGAGCAGTACTTC
>TRBV10-3|-|15|-|TRBJ2-5
CAISDPGLSRKTQYF
TGTGCCATCAGTGACCCAGGGCTCAGCAGGAAGACCCAGTACTTC
>TRBV5-1|-|19|-|TRBJ2-1
CASSDLGGRSGVSYNEQFF
TGCGCCAGCAGCGATCTTGGGGGCAGATCGGGTGTATCCTACAATGAGCAGTTCTTC
>TRBV27|few|13|-|TRBJ1-1
CASRLQGRTEAFF
TGTGCCAGCAGACTTCAGGGGAGGACTGAAGCTTTCTTT
>TRBV5-1|-|14|TRBD1|TRBJ2-1
CTSSRGQGFDEQFF
TGCACCAGCAGCAGGGGACAGGGTTTCGATGAGCAGTTCTTC
>TRBV20-1|-|16|-|TRBJ2-1
CSAPRGGTRAYNEQFF
TGCAGTGCTCCTCGTGGGGGGACCCGAGCGTACAATGAGCAGTTCTTC
>TRBV20-1|few|15|TRBD2|TRBJ2-5
CSARDWGLNQETQYF
TGCAGTGCTAGAGATTGGGGACTAAACCAAGAGACCCAGTACTTC
>TRBV25-1|few|14|-|TRBJ1-2
CASSESIGSYGYTF
TGTGCCAGCAGTGAATCAATAGGGAGCTATGGCTACACCTTC
>TRBV11-1|-|15|-|TRBJ2-7
CASSLEVGGADEQYF
TGTGCCAGCAGCTTAGAGGTCGGGGGCGCGGACGAGCAGTACTTC
>TRBV27|few|15|-|TRBJ2-1
CASSPRQRPYNEQFF
TGTGCCAGCAGTCCCCGACAGAGGCCCTACAATGAGCAGTTCTTC
>TRBV20-1|-|13|TRBD1|TRBJ2-4
CSAIDRGKNIQYF
TGCAGTGCTATAGACAGGGGGAAAAACATTCAGTACTTC
>TRBV10-3|-|15|TRBD1|TRBJ2-5
CAISERGQGEETQYF
TGTGCCATCAGTGAGCGGGGACAGGGGGAAGAGACCCAGTACTTC
>TRBV5-1|-|18|TRBD2|TRBJ2-7
CASSSGRGVFSSSYEQYF
TGCGCCAGCAGCTCCGGGAGGGGGGTATTTTCCAGCTCCTACGAGCAGTACTTC
>TRBV4-3|-|15|-|TRBJ1-2
CASSQATSVYPGYTF
TGCGCCAGCAGCCAAGCCACCTCCGTTTACCCTGGCTACACCTTC
>TRBV6-4|-|17|-|TRBJ2-1
CASSDSRGNNSYNEQFF
TGTGCCAGCAGTGACTCGAGGGGCAACAACTCCTACAATGAGCAGTTCTTC
>TRBV7-2|-|14|-|TRBJ2-1
CASSLGGPVNEQFF
TGTGCCAGCAGCTTAGGCGGCCCGGTGAATGAGCAGTTCTTC
>TRBV4-2|-|13|TRBD2|TRBJ2-1
CASSHGLGVEQFF
TGTGCCAGCAGCCACGGACTAGGTGTTGAGCAGTTTTTC
>TRBV7-2|few|14|-|TRBJ2-3
CASSLLHGTDTQYF
TGTGCCAGCAGCTTACTCCACGGCACAGATACGCAGTATTTT
>TRBV25-1|-|14|-|TRBJ2-1
CASSEATLDNEQFF
TGTGCCAGCAGTGAGGCGACACTCGACAATGAGCAGTTCTTC